This T cell receptor (beta chain) originates from a study of blood T cell repertoires in COVID-19 (dated by TCRdb to the early 2020s). As for the study more broadly: Samples from collaborators originated in the United States, Italy and Spain and spanned both the acute and convalescent phases of COVID-19. The prospective study material was composed of cDNA or gDNA derived from T cells, B-cell-depleted T cells, or PBMCs. Subjects who had been exposed to COVID-19, were actively infected with it, or had recovered from it provided the deeply sampled blood TCRbeta repertoires that made up the dataset. The repertoires were released in a freely available public database intended as a resource for research on the immune response to SARS-CoV-2. The samples were drawn from two sources: the first 160 participants of the ongoing ImmuneRACE study, and 1,200 or so subjects contributed by 6 global collaborators. A de-identified subject ID, COVID-19 status, age in years and sex were almost always included in the sample metadata. HLA class I and class II types, where available, came from metadata supplied by the sample provider rather than from assay-based typing.

TCRbeta CDR3 regions were amplified from genomic DNA by means of the immunoSEQ Assay, a bias-controlled multiplex PCR. The published analysis was carried out like this. Nucleated cell counts per sample were estimated from amplification of reference gene primers within the assay. To quantify the absolute abundance of each unique TCRbeta CDR3 rearrangement, sequence reads were collapsed and filtered. For each sample, productive Simpson clonality was calculated as the square root of Simpson's diversity index across productive rearrangements. TCRdb provides this immuneACCESS table in a form limited to in-frame rearrangements. Some clones are lacking; in checked studies, under half of them reflect an unresolved V gene, and why the rest are absent is not known. The V and J calls and clone size come from that table; D and trimming were worked out from the DNA. Across this sample there are tens of thousands of clones, with about 90% seen only once. Approximately 3% of the sample is in the top ten clones.

As concerns this clone: What antigen it recognizes has not been identified. Qualities for individual bases were not recorded, and no much larger clone is one base off.

V lost 5 bases and J lost 0 bases; the stretch between them is 11 bases long. The CDR3 sequence holds 16 residues, the cysteine and phenylalanine included. Just CDR3 DNA is preserved here, 48 bases in frame from base 1. CDR1 and CDR2 were assigned from the germline V gene (reference sequence) as LNHDA and SQIVND. The collaborating institutions used their own protocols to collect whole blood in K2EDTA tubes. For TCRbeta analysis, collaborator samples were shipped as frozen whole blood, as isolated PBMCs, or as DNA extracted from either sample type. Overall results and qualifications from the work: The amount of clinical and demographic metadata varied by source and participant and was provided uncurated.

This TCR came from a man aged 45-65 years with active COVID-19. The chain couples TRBV19 to TRBJ2-6; a weak D assignment points to TRBD1 (5 bases agree). Sequencing used peripheral blood. The bases are TGTGCCAGTAGTTTCCGACAGAGCTCTGGGGCCAACGTCCTGACTTTC. Its protein is CASSFRQSSGANVLTF.